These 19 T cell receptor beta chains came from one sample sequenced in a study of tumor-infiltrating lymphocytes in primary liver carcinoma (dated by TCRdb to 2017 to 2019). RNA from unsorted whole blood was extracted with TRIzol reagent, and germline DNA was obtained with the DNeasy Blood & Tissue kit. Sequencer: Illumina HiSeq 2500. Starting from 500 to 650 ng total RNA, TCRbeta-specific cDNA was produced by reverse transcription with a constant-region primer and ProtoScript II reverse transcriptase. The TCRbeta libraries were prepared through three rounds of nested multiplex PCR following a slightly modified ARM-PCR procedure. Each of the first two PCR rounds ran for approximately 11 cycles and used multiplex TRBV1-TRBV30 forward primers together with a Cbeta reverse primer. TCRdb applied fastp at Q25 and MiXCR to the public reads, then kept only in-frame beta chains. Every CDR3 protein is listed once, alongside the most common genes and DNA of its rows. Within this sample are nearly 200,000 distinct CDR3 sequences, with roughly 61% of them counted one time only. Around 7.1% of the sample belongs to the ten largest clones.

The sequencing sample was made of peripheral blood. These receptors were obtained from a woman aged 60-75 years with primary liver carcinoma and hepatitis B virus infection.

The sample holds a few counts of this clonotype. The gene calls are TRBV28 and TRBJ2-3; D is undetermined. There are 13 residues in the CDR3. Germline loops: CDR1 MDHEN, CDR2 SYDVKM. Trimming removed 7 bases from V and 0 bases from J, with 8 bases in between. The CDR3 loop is CASKRRSTDTQYF. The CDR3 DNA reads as TGTGCCAGCAAACGACGCAGCACAGATACGCAGTATTTT.

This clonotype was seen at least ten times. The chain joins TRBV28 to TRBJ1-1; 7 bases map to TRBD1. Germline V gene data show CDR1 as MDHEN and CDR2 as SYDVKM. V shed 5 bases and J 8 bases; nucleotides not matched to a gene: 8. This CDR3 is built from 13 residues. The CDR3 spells CASSAIGRGEAFF. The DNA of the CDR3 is TGTGCCAGCAGTGCCATTGGCAGGGGGGAAGCTTTCTTT. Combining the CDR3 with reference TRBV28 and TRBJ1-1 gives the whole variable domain DVKVTQSSRYLVKRTGEKVFLECVQDMDHENMFWYRQDPGLGLRLIYFSYDVKMKEKGDIPEGYSVSREKKERFSLILESASTNQTSMYLCASSAIGRGEAFFGQGTRLTVV.

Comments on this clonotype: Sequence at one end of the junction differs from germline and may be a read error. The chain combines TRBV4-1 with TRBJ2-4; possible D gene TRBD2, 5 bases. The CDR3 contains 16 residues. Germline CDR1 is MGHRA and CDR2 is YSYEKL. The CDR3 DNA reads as TGCGCCAGTAGCCAAGAACAGACTATAGTCAAAAACATTCAGTACTTC. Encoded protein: CASSQEQTIVKNIQYF.

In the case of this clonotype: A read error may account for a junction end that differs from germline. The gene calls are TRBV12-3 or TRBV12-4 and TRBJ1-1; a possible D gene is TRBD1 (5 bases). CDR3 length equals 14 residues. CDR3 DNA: TGTGCCAGCAGCCTCCACTTACCGGACACTGAAGCTTCCTTT. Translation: CASSLHLPDTEASF.

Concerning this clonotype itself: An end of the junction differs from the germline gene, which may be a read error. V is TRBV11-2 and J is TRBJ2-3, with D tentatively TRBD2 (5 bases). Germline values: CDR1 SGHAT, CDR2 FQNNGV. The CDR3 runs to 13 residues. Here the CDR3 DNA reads TGTGCCAGCAGCTTACGGGGAACAGATACGCTGTATTTT. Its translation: CASSLRGTDTLYF.

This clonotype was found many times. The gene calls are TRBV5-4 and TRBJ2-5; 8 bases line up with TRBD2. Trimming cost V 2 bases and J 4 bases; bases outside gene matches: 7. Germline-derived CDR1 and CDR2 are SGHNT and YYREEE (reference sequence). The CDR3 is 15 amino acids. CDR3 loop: CASSLPGRGGETQYF. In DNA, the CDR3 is TGTGCCAGCAGCTTACCCGGGAGGGGGGGAGAGACCCAGTACTTC.

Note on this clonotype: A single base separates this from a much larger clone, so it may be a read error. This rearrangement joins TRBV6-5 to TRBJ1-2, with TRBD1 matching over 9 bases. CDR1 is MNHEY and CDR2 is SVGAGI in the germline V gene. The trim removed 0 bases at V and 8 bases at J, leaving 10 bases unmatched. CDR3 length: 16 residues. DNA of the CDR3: TGTGCCAGCAGTTACTCTAGGGACAGGGAGGGGGTCGGCTACACCTTC. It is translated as CASSYSRDREGVGYTF.

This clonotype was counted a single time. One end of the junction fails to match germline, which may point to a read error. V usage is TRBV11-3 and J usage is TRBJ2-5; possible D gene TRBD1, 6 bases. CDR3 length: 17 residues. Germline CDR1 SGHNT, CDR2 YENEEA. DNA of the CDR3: TGTGCCAGCAGCGTAGGGGGAGAGGACCGGGTCGGAGAGACCCAGCACTTC. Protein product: CASSVGGEDRVGETQHF.

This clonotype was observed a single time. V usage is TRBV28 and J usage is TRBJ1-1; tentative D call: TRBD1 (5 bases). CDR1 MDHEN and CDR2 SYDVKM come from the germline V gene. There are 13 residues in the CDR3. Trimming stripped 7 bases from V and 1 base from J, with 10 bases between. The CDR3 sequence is CASITGGNTEAFF. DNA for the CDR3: TGTGCCAGCATCACCGGGGGGAACACTGAAGCTTTCTTT.

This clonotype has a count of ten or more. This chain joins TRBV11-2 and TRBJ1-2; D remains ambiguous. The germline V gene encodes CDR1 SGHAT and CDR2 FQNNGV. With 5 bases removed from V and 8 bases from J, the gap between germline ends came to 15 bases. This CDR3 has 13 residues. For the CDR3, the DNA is TGTGCCAGCAGCACCGACCTAGGCTGGGGCTACACCTTC. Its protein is CASSTDLGWGYTF.

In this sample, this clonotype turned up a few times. CDR3: CASSLFRRGQETQYF. CDR3 nucleotide sequence: TGTGCCAGCAGCTTATTCAGGCGGGGGCAAGAGACCCAGTACTTC. The rearrangement links TRBV13 to TRBJ2-5; 7 bases map to TRBD2. Germline assignment: CDR1 PRHDT and CDR2 FYEKMQ (reference sequence). The CDR3 is 15 residues long. Trimming at V came to 2 bases and at J to 2 bases, leaving 5 bases not matched to a gene.

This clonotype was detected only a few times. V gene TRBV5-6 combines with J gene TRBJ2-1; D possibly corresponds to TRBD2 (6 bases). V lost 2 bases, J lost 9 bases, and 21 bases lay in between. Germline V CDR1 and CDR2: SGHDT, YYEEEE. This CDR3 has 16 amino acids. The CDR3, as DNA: TGTGCCAGCAGCTTAGACCGGGACTCCTCCCTTAGTGAGCAGTTCTTC. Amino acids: CASSLDRDSSLSEQFF.

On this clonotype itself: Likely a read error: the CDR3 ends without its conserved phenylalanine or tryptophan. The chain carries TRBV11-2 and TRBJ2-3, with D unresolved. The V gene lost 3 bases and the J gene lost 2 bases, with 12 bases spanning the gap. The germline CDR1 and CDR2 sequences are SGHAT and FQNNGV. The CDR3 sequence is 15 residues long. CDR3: CASSLPRVATDTQYL. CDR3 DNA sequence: TGTGCCAGCAGCTTGCCCCGGGTAGCCACAGATACGCAGTATCTT.

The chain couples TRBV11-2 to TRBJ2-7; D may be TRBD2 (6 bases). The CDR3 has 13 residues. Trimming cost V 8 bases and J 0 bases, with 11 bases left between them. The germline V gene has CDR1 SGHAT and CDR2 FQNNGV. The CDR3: CASGRTTSYEQYF. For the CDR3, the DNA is TGTGCCAGCGGACGGACTACCTCCTACGAGCAGTACTTC.

CDR3 DNA sequence: TGTGCCAGCAGCTTAAACGGGCCCTACGAGCAGTACTTC. It translates to CASSLNGPYEQYF. The chain couples TRBV13 to TRBJ2-7; the D is unclear. Trimming removed 2 bases from V and 2 bases from J, with 7 bases in between. The CDR3 runs 13 residues. Germline V CDR1 and CDR2: PRHDT, FYEKMQ (reference sequence).

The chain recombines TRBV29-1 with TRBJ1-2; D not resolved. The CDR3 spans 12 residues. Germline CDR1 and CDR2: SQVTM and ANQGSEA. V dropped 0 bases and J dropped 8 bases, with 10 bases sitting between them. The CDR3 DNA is TGCAGCGTTGAAGAGGCCAGGACGGGCTACACCTTC. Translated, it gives CSVEEARTGYTF.

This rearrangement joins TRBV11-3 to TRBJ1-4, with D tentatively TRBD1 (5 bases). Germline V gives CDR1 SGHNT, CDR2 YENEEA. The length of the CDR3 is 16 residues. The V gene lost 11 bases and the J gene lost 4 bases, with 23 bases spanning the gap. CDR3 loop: CAGNRTGHGLNEKLFF. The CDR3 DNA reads TGTGCCGGCAACCGAACAGGACATGGCCTTAATGAAAAACTGTTTTTT.

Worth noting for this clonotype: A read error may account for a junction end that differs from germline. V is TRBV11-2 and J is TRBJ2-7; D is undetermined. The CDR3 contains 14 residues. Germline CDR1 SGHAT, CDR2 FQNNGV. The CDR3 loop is CASSPDFHLGERYF. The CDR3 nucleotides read TGTGCCAGCAGCCCAGATTTCCATCTGGGCGAGCGGTACTTC.

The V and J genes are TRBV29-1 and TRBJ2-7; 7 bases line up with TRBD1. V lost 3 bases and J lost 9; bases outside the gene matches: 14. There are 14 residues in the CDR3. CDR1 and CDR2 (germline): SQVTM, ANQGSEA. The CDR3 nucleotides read TGCAGCGTTGATAGGTGGGACAGAGGCCACGGGCAGTACTTC. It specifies CSVDRWDRGHGQYF.